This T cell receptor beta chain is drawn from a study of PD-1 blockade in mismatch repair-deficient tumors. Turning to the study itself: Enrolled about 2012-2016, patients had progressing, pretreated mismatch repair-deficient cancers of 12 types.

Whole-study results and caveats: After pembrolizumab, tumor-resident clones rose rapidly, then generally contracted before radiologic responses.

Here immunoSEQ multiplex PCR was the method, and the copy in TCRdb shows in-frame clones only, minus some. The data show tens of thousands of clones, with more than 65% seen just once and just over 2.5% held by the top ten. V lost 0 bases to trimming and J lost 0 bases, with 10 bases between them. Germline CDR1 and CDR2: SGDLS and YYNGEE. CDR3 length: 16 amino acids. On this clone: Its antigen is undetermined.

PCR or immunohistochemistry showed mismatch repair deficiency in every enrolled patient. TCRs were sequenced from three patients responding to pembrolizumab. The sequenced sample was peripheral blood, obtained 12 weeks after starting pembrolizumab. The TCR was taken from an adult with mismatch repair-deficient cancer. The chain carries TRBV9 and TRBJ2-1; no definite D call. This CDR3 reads CASSVDTTRSYNEQFF. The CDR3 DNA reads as TGTGCCAGCAGCGTAGACACGACTCGCTCCTACAATGAGCAGTTCTTC.